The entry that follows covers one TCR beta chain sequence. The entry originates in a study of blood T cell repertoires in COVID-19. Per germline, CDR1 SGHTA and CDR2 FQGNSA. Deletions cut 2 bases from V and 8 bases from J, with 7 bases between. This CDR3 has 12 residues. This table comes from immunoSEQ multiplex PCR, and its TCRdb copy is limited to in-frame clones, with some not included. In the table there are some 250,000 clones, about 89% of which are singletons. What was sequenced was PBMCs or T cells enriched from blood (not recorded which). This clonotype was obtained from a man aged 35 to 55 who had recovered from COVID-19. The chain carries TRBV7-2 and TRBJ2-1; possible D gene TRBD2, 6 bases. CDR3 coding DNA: TGTGCCAGCAGCTTACTAGCGTATGAGCAGTTCTTC. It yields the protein CASSLLAYEQFF.